The TCR beta chain described here comes from a study of cytomegalovirus exposure and HLA in healthy donors. Across the study: HLA-typed donors were the source of about 85 million unique TCRs, which an early data release held.

V was clipped by 8 bases and J by 1 base, with 7 bases between them. Germline assignment: CDR1 SGHNT and CDR2 YENEEA. The CDR3 extends over 12 amino acids. In the PCR, 60 Vbeta and 13 Jbeta primers were used. Assay used: immunoSEQ multiplex PCR; TCRdb lists only in-frame clones, some missing. The profile shows 200,000 or so clones, approximately 78% of them singletons. Of note for this clone: Its antigen is unidentified.

Study-level findings and limits: TCR beta chains associated with HLA were, in a later analysis, more clonally expanded than equally common others. Altogether, 160 or so TCR beta chains were recorded as cytomegalovirus-associated. A later analysis found common viral pathogens apparently linked to several of the most significant clusters.

V is TRBV11-3 and J is TRBJ2-3, with unresolved D. The specimen was PBMCs. The sequence came from a woman younger than 35 in good health and CMV-seronegative. CDR3 nucleotides: TGTGCCAGCGGCGGAGGCACAGATACGCAGTATTTT. Encoded protein: CASGGGTDTQYF.